These 32 T cell receptor beta chains were all obtained from the same sample, sequenced in a study of blood T cell repertoires in COVID-19. Assay: immunoSEQ multiplex PCR; the TCRdb copy retains only in-frame clones and omits some. The sample lists around 240,000 clones, 83% occurring once. What was sequenced was peripheral blood. These receptors came from a woman aged 45-59 years with acute or convalescent COVID-19.

The CDR3 DNA follows: TGTGCCAGCAGTGACTCGACTAGCGGGGGGGATACGCAGTATTTT. Translation gives CASSDSTSGGDTQYF. This sequence joins TRBV6-4 and TRBJ2-3, with 13 bases lining up with TRBD2. The CDR3 contains 15 residues. Losses at the gene ends were 0 bases for V and 6 bases for J; bases not matched to a gene: 0. Germline CDR1 and CDR2: MRHNA and SNTAGT.

This rearrangement joins TRBV28 to TRBJ2-7, with D maybe TRBD1 (6 bases). The length of the CDR3 is 16 residues. Germline values: CDR1 MDHEN, CDR2 SYDVKM. The V and J ends lost 6 bases and 1 base respectively, with 19 bases between them. Here the CDR3 reads CASRKRQEMVSYEQYF. The CDR3 region has the DNA TGTGCCAGCAGAAAACGACAGGAAATGGTGTCCTACGAGCAGTACTTC.

V is TRBV27 and J is TRBJ1-3; 9 nucleotides line up with TRBD1. The CDR3 has 15 amino acids. V was clipped by 7 bases and J by 0 bases; unmatched bases: 4. CDR1 MNHEY and CDR2 SMNVEV come from the germline V gene (reference sequence). This chain's CDR3 is CASTTGGGSGNTIYF. CDR3 sequence (DNA): TGTGCCAGCACGACAGGGGGGGGCTCTGGAAACACCATATATTTT.

The rearrangement links TRBV7-2 to TRBJ1-5; the match to TRBD1 covers 8 bases. The CDR3 has 15 residues. CDR1 is SGHTA, CDR2 FQGNSA, per germline. The ends lost 5 bases at V and 6 bases at J; junction bases unmatched: 9. CDR3 sequence reads: CASSTSVTGGQPQHF. The CDR3 nucleotides are TGTGCCAGCAGCACTAGTGTCACAGGGGGTCAGCCCCAGCATTTT.

The rearrangement uses TRBV10-3 and TRBJ2-1; 9 bases are a match to TRBD2. V lost 4 bases to trimming and J lost 5 bases; unmatched junction nucleotides: 6. Germline values: CDR1 ENHRY, CDR2 SYGVKD. This CDR3 spans 15 amino acids. The CDR3 DNA reads TGTGCCATCAGTGGGCTAGCGGGAAAAAACAATGAGCAGTTCTTC. Protein sequence: CAISGLAGKNNEQFF.

The chain uses TRBV28 and TRBJ2-5, with D unclear. This CDR3 has 12 residues. The V gene lost 6 bases and the J gene lost 3 bases, with 8 bases spanning the gap. Germline CDR1 is MDHEN and CDR2 is SYDVKM. In DNA, the CDR3 is TGTGCCAGCAGGAGAAACGAAGAGACCCAGTACTTC. This gives the protein CASRRNEETQYF.

The V gene is TRBV6-5, the J gene TRBJ2-1; 9 bases map to TRBD1. This CDR3 has 14 residues. The V gene end was trimmed by 10 bases and the J gene end by 3 bases; junction bases not matched to a gene: 7. The germline gives CDR1 MNHEY, CDR2 SVGAGI. CDR3 residues: CATNGQGIYNEQFF. CDR3 coding DNA: TGTGCCACTAACGGACAGGGGATCTACAATGAGCAGTTCTTC.

The chain employs TRBV14 and TRBJ1-1; 8 nucleotides line up with TRBD1. The germline gives CDR1 SGHDN, CDR2 FVKESK. The CDR3 has 14 residues. Unmatched junction bases numbered 3, after V lost 6 bases and J lost 0 bases. CDR3 region: CASRGQAMNTEAFF. CDR3 nucleotides: TGTGCCAGCAGGGGACAGGCAATGAACACTGAAGCTTTCTTT. The whole variable domain, remainder taken from reference TRBV14 and TRBJ1-1, is EAGVTQFPSHSVIEKGQTVTLRCDPISGHDNLYWYRRVMGKEIKFLLHFVKESKQDESGMPNNRFLAERTGGTYSTLKVQPAELEDSGVYFCASRGQAMNTEAFFGQGTRLTVV.

This chain joins TRBV6-5 and TRBJ2-7; TRBD2 matches at 10 bases. The V segment lost 6 bases and the J segment 6 bases; nucleotides outside the gene matches: 11. The germline CDR1 and CDR2 sequences are MNHEY and SVGAGI. The CDR3 sequence is 15 residues long. Written as DNA, the CDR3 is TGTGCCAGCAGCAAAGGGGGACTAGCGTCTTCCGAGCAGTACTTC. Translating it yields CASSKGGLASSEQYF.

The V gene is TRBV19, the J gene TRBJ2-1; 9 bases are shared with TRBD1. V trimming: 5 bases; J trimming: 0 bases; junction bases outside the gene matches: 5. The germline V gene has CDR1 LNHDA and CDR2 SQIVND (reference sequence). This CDR3 spans 16 amino acids. CDR3 sequence (DNA): TGTGCCAGTAGTGTACAGGGGGCTAGCTCCTACAATGAGCAGTTCTTC. This codes for CASSVQGASSYNEQFF.

The V gene is TRBV27, the J gene TRBJ2-6, with 9 bases identical to TRBD2. The CDR3 contains 18 residues. After removal of 5 bases from V and 0 bases from J, the junction contained 8 bases not matched to a gene. From germline, CDR1 is MNHEY and CDR2 SMNVEV (reference sequence). The CDR3: CASSPLVAGASGANVLTF. The CDR3 DNA reads TGTGCCAGCAGTCCCCTTGTAGCGGGGGCCTCTGGGGCCAACGTCCTGACTTTC.

The rearrangement joins TRBV2 to TRBJ2-7; TRBD2 agrees at 8 bases. The CDR3 has 13 amino acids. Germline CDR1 SNHLY, CDR2 FYNNEI. Unmatched junction bases numbered 9, after V lost 11 bases and J lost 3 bases. Here the CDR3 DNA reads TGTGCCTCTAAGGGGACTAGACACTACGAGCAGTACTTC. It codes for CASKGTRHYEQYF.

The V call is TRBV4-2, the J call TRBJ1-3; unclear D gene. CDR3 length equals 15 residues. The germline CDR1 and CDR2 sequences are LGHNA and YNFKEQ. Trimming removed 1 base at V and 0 bases at J, with 7 bases between. The CDR3 protein is CASSQGEISGNTIYF. The CDR3, as DNA: TGTGCCAGCAGCCAAGGCGAGATCTCTGGAAACACCATATATTTT.

The chain carries TRBV6-6 and TRBJ2-7, with D unclear. The germline CDR1 and CDR2 sequences are MNHNY and SVGAGI (reference sequence). The CDR3 has 11 residues. Trimming took off 2 bases at V and 6 bases at J, with 5 bases between the two ends. CDR3 sequence (DNA): TGTGCCAGCAGTTACCTTCTCGAGCAGTACTTC. Protein product: CASSYLLEQYF.

This clone occurred once. The chain couples TRBV6-6 to TRBJ1-2, with unresolved D. CDR1 and CDR2 from the germline V gene are MNHNY and SVGAGI (reference sequence). Deletions cut 2 bases from V and 8 bases from J, with 9 bases between. The CDR3 loop spans 12 amino acids. For the CDR3, the DNA is TGTGCCAGCAGTTACGGAGGGAACGGCTACACCTTC. Translated: CASSYGGNGYTF.

This clone showed up just once. V is TRBV11-3 and J is TRBJ2-3; the match to TRBD1 covers 9 bases. The V gene end was trimmed by 5 bases and the J gene end by 3 bases; junction bases not matched to a gene: 6. This CDR3 spans 15 amino acids. CDR1 is SGHNT, CDR2 YENEEA, per germline. The CDR3 bases are TGTGCCAGCAGCCGAACCGGACAGGGGACAGATACGCAGTATTTT. Amino acids: CASSRTGQGTDTQYF.

This clone was picked up a small number of times. The chain recombines TRBV10-3 with TRBJ1-1; TRBD1 matches at 8 bases. With 6 bases clipped from V and 3 bases from J, the junction kept 0 bases outside the gene matches. Germline V CDR1 and CDR2: ENHRY, SYGVKD. The CDR3 loop spans 12 amino acids. In DNA form, the CDR3 reads TGTGCCATCAGGGGACAGGACACTGAAGCTTTCTTT. This gives the protein CAIRGQDTEAFF.

In DNA, the CDR3 is TGTGCCAGCAGCTTAGGGGCCGACAGGGGTTCTGTACGGACCCAGTACTTC. It is translated as CASSLGADRGSVRTQYF. The rearrangement links TRBV7-2 to TRBJ2-5; 8 bases are shared with TRBD1. J lost 7 bases, V lost 1 base, and 14 bases had no gene match. The germline V gene encodes CDR1 SGHTA and CDR2 FQGNSA. The CDR3 is 17 residues long.

This chain connects TRBV19 to TRBJ1-6, with unresolved D. This CDR3 has 13 amino acids. V gave up 5 bases and J gave up 6 bases, with 8 bases separating them. Germline CDR1 reads LNHDA; CDR2 reads SQIVND (reference sequence). The CDR3, as DNA: TGTGCCAGTAGTCGAGTGATTAATTCACCCCTCCACTTT. Its protein product is CASSRVINSPLHF. The variable domain in full, with the rest retrieved from reference TRBV19 and TRBJ1-6, is DGGITQSPKYLFRKEGQNVTLSCEQNLNHDAMYWYRQDPGQGLRLIYYSQIVNDFQKGDIAEGYSVSREKKESFPLTVTSAQKNPTAFYLCASSRVINSPLHFGNGTRLTVT.

The rearrangement links TRBV6-5 to TRBJ2-2; 11 positions match TRBD1. After removal of 8 bases from V and 5 bases from J, the junction contained 4 bases not matched to a gene. This CDR3 comprises 14 residues. The V gene's germline CDR1 is MNHEY and CDR2 SVGAGI. The DNA for the CDR3 is TGTGCCAGCTCGGGACAGGGGGGGACCGGGGAGCTGTTTTTT. This codes for CASSGQGGTGELFF.

This clone was detected a few times. CDR3 residues: CASSSAEGTQYF. The CDR3 coding sequence is TGTGCCAGCAGCTCAGCGGAGGGTACGCAGTATTTT. The V and J genes are TRBV7-9 and TRBJ2-3; D might be TRBD2 (6 bases). The CDR3 spans 12 residues. Trimming took off 4 bases at V and 8 bases at J, with 10 bases between the two ends. Looked up from germline, CDR1 is SEHNR and CDR2 is FQNEAQ (reference sequence).

The V and J genes are TRBV5-1 and TRBJ2-2; 9 bases fit TRBD1. Germline lookup yields CDR1 SGHRS and CDR2 YFSETQ. The CDR3 runs to 15 residues. Trimming took 4 bases from V and 4 from J; bases not matched to a gene: 5. CDR3 loop: CASSHGQGLTGELFF. In nucleotides, the CDR3 is TGCGCCAGCAGCCATGGACAGGGGCTCACCGGGGAGCTGTTTTTT.

This clone has more than one count but fewer than ten. The chain is built from TRBV5-1 and TRBJ2-1; 8 nucleotides match TRBD2. Germline loops: CDR1 SGHRS, CDR2 YFSETQ. Trimming took 1 base from V and 3 from J; bases not matched to a gene: 0. CDR3 size: 14 residues. As DNA, the CDR3 is TGCGCCAGCAGCTTGAGCGGGGGCTACAATGAGCAGTTCTTC. It encodes CASSLSGGYNEQFF.

This clone was seen only a few times. The chain combines TRBV4-1 with TRBJ1-1; 8 nucleotides match TRBD1. Germline V lookup: CDR1 MGHRA, CDR2 YSYEKL. V was pared by 0 bases and J by 6 bases, with 9 bases of the junction left unmatched. The CDR3 totals 16 residues. The DNA for the CDR3 is TGCGCCAGCAGCCAAGAGGGGTACAGGGGGAGCGCTGAAGCTTTCTTT. This sequence encodes CASSQEGYRGSAEAFF.

The chain uses TRBV29-1 and TRBJ2-1, with 7 bases identical to TRBD1. From germline, CDR1 is SQVTM and CDR2 ANQGSEA. The CDR3 runs 12 residues. Trimming at V came to 6 bases and at J to 9 bases, leaving 8 bases not matched to a gene. CDR3 protein: CSVVSSGGEQFF. CDR3 coding DNA: TGCAGCGTAGTCAGTTCAGGGGGTGAGCAGTTCTTC.

The chain couples TRBV3-1 (or the pseudogene TRBV3-2) to TRBJ2-4; the D gene is possibly TRBD2 (6 bases). Germline V gene lookup returns CDR1 LGHDT and CDR2 YNNKEL (reference sequence). This CDR3 has 17 residues. The V gene lost 1 base and the J gene lost 10 bases, with 23 bases spanning the gap. The CDR3 bases are TGTGCCAGCAGCCAAGGTTTTAGGGCGGAGGGGTTTGGGATTCAGTACTTC. This codes for CASSQGFRAEGFGIQYF.

The chain combines TRBV6-5 with TRBJ1-1; D is possibly TRBD1 (5 bases). V was trimmed by 2 bases and J by 0 bases, leaving 13 bases between them. Germline V gene sequence: CDR1 MNHEY, CDR2 SVGAGI. The CDR3 sequence is 16 residues long. CDR3 loop: CASSYDPGPMNTEAFF. DNA for the CDR3: TGTGCCAGCAGTTACGATCCAGGGCCTATGAACACTGAAGCTTTCTTT.

The rearrangement joins TRBV5-6 to TRBJ2-3, with 9 positions matching TRBD1. Trimming at V came to 0 bases and at J to 4 bases, leaving 9 bases not matched to a gene. This CDR3 comprises 17 residues. Germline-derived CDR1 and CDR2 are SGHDT and YYEEEE. CDR3 region: CASSLAWRTGEADTQYF. In DNA, the CDR3 is TGTGCCAGCAGCTTGGCCTGGAGGACAGGGGAGGCAGATACGCAGTATTTT.

This chain connects TRBV28 to TRBJ1-2; weak D call: TRBD1 (5 bases). Germline V gives CDR1 MDHEN, CDR2 SYDVKM. V was cut by 2 bases and J by 8 bases, with 9 bases left in between. The CDR3 is made up of 12 amino acids. The CDR3 DNA is TGTGCCAGCAGTTTACAGGGAGGGGGCTACACCTTC. Its protein product is CASSLQGGGYTF.

J is TRBJ1-1 and V is TRBV25-1, with D possibly being TRBD1 (5 bases). V was trimmed by 6 bases and J by 4 bases, leaving 15 bases between them. There are 14 residues in the CDR3. Germline V gene sequence: CDR1 MGHDK, CDR2 SYGVNS. The CDR3 here is CASSEEGPGTEAFF. For the CDR3, the DNA is TGTGCCAGCAGCGAGGAGGGGCCTGGCACTGAAGCTTTCTTT.

The chain links TRBV19 to TRBJ1-5; D may be TRBD1 (6 bases). V lost 5 bases, J lost 0 bases, and 11 bases lay in between. The CDR3 totals 15 residues. Per germline, CDR1 LNHDA and CDR2 SQIVND (reference sequence). The CDR3 coding sequence is TGTGCCAGTAGTCCCAGGGGTTATAGCAATCAGCCCCAGCATTTT. This sequence encodes CASSPRGYSNQPQHF.

This chain connects TRBV24-1 to TRBJ2-1; 10 bases agree with TRBD1. The length of the CDR3 is 18 residues. Germline CDR1 reads KGHDR; CDR2 reads SFDVKD. After removal of 0 bases from V and 7 bases from J, the junction contained 11 bases not matched to a gene. For the CDR3, the DNA is TGTGCCACCAGTGATTTGCTCCGTGACAGGGGGCTGCGGAATGAGCAGTTCTTC. Protein product: CATSDLLRDRGLRNEQFF.